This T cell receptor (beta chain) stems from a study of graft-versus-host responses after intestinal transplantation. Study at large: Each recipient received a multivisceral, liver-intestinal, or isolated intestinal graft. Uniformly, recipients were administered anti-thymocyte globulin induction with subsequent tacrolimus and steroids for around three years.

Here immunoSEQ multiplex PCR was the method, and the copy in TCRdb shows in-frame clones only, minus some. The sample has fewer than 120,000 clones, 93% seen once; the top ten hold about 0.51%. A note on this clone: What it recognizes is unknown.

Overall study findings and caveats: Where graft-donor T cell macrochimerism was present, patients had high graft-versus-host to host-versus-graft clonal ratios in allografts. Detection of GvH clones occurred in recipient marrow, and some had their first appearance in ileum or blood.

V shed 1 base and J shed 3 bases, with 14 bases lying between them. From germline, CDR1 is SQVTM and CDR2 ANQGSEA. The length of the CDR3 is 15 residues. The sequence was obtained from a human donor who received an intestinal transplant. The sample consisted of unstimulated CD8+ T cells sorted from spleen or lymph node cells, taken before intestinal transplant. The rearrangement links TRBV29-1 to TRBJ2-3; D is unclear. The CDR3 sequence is CSVEGVAPRTDTQYF. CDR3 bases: TGCAGCGTTGAAGGGGTCGCCCCCAGGACAGATACGCAGTATTTT.